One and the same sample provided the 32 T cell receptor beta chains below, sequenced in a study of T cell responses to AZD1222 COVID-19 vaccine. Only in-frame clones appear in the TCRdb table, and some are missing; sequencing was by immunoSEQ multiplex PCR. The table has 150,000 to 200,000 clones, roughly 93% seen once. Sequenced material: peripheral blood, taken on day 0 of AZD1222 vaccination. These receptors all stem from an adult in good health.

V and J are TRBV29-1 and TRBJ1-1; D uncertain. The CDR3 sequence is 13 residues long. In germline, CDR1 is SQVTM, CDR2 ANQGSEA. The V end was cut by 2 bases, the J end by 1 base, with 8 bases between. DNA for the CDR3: TGCAGCGTTGAACCTGATACGAACACTGAAGCTTTCTTT. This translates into CSVEPDTNTEAFF.

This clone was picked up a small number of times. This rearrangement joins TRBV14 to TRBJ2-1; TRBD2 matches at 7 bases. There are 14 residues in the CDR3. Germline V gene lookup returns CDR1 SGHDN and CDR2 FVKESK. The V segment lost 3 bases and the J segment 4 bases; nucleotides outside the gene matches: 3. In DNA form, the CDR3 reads TGTGCCAGCAGCCAGAGCGGGACTTACAATGAGCAGTTCTTC. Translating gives CASSQSGTYNEQFF.

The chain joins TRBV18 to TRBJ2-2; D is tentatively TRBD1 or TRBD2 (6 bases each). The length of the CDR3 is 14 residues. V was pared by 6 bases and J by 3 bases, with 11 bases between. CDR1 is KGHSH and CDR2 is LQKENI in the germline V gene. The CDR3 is CASSRGADTGELFF. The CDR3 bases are TGTGCCAGCTCGAGGGGGGCAGACACCGGGGAGCTGTTTTTT.

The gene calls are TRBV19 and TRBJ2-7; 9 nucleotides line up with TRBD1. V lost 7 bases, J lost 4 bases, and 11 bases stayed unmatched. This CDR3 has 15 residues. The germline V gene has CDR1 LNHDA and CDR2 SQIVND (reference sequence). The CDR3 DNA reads TGTGCCAGTACTAGTGGGACAGGGTATGGATACGAGCAGTACTTC. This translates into CASTSGTGYGYEQYF.

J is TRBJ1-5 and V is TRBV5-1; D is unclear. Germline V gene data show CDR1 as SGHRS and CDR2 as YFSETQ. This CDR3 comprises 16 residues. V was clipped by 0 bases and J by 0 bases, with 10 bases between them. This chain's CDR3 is CASSLGIIASNQPQHF. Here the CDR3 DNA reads TGCGCCAGCAGCTTGGGGATAATTGCTAGCAATCAGCCCCAGCATTTT.

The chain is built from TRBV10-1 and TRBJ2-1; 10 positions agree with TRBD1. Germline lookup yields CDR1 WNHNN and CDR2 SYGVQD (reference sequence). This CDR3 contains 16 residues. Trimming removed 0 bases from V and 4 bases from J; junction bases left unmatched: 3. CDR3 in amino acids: CASSESGQGVYNEQFF. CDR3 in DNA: TGCGCCAGCAGTGAGTCTGGACAGGGGGTTTACAATGAGCAGTTCTTC.

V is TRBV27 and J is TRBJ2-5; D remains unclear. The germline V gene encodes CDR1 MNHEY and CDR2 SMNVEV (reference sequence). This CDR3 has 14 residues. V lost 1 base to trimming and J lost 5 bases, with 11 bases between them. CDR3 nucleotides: TGTGCCAGCAGTTTATACGCCCTCGCGGAGACCCAGTACTTC. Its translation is CASSLYALAETQYF.

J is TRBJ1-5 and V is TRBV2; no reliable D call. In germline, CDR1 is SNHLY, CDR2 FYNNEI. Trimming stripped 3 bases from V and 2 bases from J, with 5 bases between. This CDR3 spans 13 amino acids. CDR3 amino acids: CASSDWGNQPQHF. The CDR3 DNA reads TGTGCCAGCAGTGATTGGGGCAATCAGCCCCAGCATTTT.

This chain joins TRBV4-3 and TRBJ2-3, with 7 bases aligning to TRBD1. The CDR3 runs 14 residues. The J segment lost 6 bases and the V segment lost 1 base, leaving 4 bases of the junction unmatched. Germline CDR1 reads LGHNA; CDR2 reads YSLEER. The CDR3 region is CASSQVKGADTQYF. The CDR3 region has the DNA TGCGCCAGCAGCCAAGTGAAGGGGGCGGATACGCAGTATTTT.

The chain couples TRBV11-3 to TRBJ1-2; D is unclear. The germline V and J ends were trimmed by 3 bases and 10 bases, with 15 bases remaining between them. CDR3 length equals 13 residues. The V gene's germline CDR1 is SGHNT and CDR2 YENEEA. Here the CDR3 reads CASSFERERDYTF. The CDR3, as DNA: TGTGCCAGCAGCTTTGAGCGAGAAAGGGACTACACCTTC.

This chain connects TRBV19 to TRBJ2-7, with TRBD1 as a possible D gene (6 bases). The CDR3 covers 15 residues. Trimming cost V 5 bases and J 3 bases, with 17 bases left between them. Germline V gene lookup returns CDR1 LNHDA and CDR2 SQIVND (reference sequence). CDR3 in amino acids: CASSPRTAQGYEQYF. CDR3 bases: TGTGCCAGTAGTCCCCGGACAGCGCAGGGCTACGAGCAGTACTTC.

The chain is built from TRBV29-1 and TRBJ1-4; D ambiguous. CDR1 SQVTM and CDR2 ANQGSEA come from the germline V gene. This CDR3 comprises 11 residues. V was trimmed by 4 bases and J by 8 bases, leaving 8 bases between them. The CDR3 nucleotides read TGCAGCGTTGGTAGACGCGAAAAACTGTTTTTT. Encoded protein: CSVGRREKLFF.

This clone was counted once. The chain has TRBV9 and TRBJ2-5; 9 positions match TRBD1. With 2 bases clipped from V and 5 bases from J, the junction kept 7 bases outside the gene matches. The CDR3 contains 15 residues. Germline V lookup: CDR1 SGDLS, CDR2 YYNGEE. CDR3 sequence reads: CASSVRGQGIETQYF. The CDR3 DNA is TGTGCCAGCAGCGTTCGGGGACAGGGTATCGAGACCCAGTACTTC.

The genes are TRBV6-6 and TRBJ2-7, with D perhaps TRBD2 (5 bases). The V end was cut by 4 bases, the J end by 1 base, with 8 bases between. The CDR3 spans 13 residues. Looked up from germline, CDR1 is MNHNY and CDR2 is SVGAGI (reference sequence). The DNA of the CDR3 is TGTGCCAGCAGTTCGGGAATTTCCTACGAGCAGTACTTC. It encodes CASSSGISYEQYF.

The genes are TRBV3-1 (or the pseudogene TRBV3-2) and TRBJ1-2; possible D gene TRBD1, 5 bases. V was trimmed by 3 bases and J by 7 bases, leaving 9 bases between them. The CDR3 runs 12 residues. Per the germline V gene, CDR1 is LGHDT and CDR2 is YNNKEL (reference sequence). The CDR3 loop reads CASSHEGFGYTF. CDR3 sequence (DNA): TGTGCCAGCAGCCACGAGGGGTTTGGCTACACCTTC.

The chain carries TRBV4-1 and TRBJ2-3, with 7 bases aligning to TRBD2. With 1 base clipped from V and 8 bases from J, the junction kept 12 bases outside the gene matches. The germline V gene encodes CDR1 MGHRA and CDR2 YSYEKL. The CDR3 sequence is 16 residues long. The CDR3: CASSQGLAHSTGTQYF. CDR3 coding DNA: TGCGCCAGCAGCCAAGGACTAGCCCACTCGACGGGTACGCAGTATTTT.

The DNA of the CDR3 is TGTGCCAGCAGCCCCAATGGGGGCCGAACCAATTCACCCCTCCACTTT. Encoded protein: CASSPNGGRTNSPLHF. This rearrangement joins TRBV5-6 to TRBJ1-6, with D maybe TRBD1 (6 bases). Germline loops: CDR1 SGHDT, CDR2 YYEEEE. V was pared by 4 bases and J by 7 bases, with 18 bases between. CDR3 length equals 16 residues.

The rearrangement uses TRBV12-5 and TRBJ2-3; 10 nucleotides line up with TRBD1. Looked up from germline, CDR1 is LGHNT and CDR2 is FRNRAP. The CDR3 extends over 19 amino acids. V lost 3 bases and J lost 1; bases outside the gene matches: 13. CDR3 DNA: TGTGCTAGTGGTTTCTCGTCGACAACGGACAGGGGGGGCACAGATACGCAGTATTTT. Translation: CASGFSSTTDRGGTDTQYF.

Written as DNA, the CDR3 is TGTGCCAGCAGCAAAGTAGGACACCTGAAACCCAATCAGCCCCAGCATTTT. Protein product: CASSKVGHLKPNQPQHF. V is TRBV21-1 and J is TRBJ1-5; TRBD1 is the table's D call and was not checked against the DNA. TRBV21-1 is listed as a pseudogene. The CDR3 spans 17 residues.

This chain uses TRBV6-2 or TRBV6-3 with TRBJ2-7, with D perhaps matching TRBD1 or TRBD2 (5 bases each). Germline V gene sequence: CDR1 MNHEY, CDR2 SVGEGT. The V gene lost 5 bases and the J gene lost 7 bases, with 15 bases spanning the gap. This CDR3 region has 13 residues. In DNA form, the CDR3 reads TGTGCCAGCAGTCGGGACGGGCTCGGAGAGCAGTACTTC. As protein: CASSRDGLGEQYF.

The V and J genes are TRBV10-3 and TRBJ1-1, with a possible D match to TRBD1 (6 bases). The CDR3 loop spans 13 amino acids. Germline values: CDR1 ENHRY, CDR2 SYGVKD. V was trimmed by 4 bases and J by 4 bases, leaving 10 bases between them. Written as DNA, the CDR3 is TGTGCCATCAGTGGGGCGGGGGCCACTGAAGCTTTCTTT. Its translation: CAISGAGATEAFF.

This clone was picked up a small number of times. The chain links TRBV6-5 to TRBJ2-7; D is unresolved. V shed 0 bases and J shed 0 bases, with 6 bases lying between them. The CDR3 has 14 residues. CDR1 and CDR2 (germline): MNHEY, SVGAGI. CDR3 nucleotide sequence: TGTGCCAGCAGTTACTCGGCAGACTCCTACGAGCAGTACTTC. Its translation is CASSYSADSYEQYF.

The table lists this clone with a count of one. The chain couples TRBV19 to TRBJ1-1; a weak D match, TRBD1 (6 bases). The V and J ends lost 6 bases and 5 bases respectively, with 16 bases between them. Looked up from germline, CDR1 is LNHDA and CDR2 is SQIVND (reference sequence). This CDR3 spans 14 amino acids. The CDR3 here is CASRHPGEGTEAFF. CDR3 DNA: TGTGCCAGTAGGCACCCAGGGGAGGGGACTGAAGCTTTCTTT.

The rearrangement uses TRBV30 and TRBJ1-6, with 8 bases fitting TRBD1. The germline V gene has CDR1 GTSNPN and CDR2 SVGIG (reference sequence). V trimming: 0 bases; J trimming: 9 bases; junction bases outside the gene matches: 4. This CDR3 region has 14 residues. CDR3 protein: CAWSVLTGGSPLHF. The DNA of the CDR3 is TGTGCCTGGAGTGTACTTACAGGGGGTTCACCCCTCCACTTT.

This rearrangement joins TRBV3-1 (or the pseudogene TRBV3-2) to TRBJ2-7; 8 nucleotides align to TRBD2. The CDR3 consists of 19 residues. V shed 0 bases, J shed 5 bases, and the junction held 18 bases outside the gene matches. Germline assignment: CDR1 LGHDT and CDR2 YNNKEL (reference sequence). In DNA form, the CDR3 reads TGTGCCAGCAGCCAAGATGGACTAGCCACCCTTCGGGGGGGAAACGAGCAGTACTTC. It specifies CASSQDGLATLRGGNEQYF.

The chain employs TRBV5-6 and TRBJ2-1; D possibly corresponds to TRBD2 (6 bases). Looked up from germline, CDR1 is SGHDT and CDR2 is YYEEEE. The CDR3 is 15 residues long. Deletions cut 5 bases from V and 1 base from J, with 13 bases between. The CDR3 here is CASRDRDFSYNEQFF. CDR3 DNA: TGTGCCAGCAGGGACCGGGACTTTTCCTACAATGAGCAGTTCTTC.

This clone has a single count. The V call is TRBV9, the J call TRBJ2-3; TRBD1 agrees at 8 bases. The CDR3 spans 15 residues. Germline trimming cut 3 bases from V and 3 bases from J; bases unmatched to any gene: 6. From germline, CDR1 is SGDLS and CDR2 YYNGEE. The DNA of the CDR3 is TGTGCCAGCAGCGCAGGACAGGGAATGACAGATACGCAGTATTTT. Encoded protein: CASSAGQGMTDTQYF.

The CDR3 is CASSVAGGHYEQYF. The CDR3 region has the DNA TGTGCCAGCAGCGTAGCCGGGGGGCACTACGAGCAGTACTTC. V usage is TRBV9 and J usage is TRBJ2-7; possibly TRBD2 for D (7 bases). CDR3 length: 14 amino acids. Germline V CDR1 and CDR2: SGDLS, YYNGEE. Deletions cut 0 bases from V and 3 bases from J, with 10 bases between.

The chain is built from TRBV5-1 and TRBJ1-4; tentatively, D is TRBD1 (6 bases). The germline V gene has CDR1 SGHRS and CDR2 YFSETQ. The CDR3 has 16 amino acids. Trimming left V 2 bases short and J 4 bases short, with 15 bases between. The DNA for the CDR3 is TGCGCCAGCAGCTTAGCCGAGGGGGGGCTTAATGAAAAACTGTTTTTT. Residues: CASSLAEGGLNEKLFF.

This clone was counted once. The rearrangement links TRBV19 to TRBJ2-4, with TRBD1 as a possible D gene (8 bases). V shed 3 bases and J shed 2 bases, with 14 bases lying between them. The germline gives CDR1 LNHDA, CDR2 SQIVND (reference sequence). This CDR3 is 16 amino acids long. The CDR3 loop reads CASSIGQGGTKNIQYF. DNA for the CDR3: TGTGCCAGTAGTATTGGACAGGGAGGGACCAAAAACATTCAGTACTTC. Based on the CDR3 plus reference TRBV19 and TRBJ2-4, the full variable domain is DGGITQSPKYLFRKEGQNVTLSCEQNLNHDAMYWYRQDPGQGLRLIYYSQIVNDFQKGDIAEGYSVSREKKESFPLTVTSAQKNPTAFYLCASSIGQGGTKNIQYFGAGTRLSVL.

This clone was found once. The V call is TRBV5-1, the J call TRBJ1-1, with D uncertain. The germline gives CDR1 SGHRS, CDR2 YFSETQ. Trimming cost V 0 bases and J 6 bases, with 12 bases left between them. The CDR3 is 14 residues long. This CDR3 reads CASSLAAAGAEAFF. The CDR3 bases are TGCGCCAGCAGCTTGGCCGCGGCTGGGGCTGAAGCTTTCTTT.

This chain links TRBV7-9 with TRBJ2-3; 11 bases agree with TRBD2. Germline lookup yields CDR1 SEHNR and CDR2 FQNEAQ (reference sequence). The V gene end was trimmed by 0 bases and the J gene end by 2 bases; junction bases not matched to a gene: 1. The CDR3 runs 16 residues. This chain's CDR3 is CASSLALAGDTDTQYF. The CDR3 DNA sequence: TGTGCCAGCAGCTTAGCACTAGCGGGGGACACAGATACGCAGTATTTT.